These 15 T cell receptor beta chains share one sample of origin, sequenced in a study of blood T cell repertoires in COVID-19. Generated by immunoSEQ multiplex PCR, the TCRdb table keeps only in-frame clones and is missing some. This sample has around 160,000 clones; 90% occur once, and the top ten carry roughly a sixth. The sequencing sample was made of peripheral blood. These receptors were taken from a man in his sixties with active or convalescent COVID-19.

In this sample, this clone turned up a few times. The rearrangement joins TRBV6-5 to TRBJ2-3; D might be TRBD2 (6 bases). Germline V gives CDR1 MNHEY, CDR2 SVGAGI. The V gene lost 8 bases and the J gene lost 3 bases, with 12 bases spanning the gap. CDR3 length: 13 amino acids. The CDR3 is CASQLGRTDTQYF. The CDR3 DNA follows: TGTGCCAGCCAGTTGGGGAGGACAGATACGCAGTATTTT.

This sequence joins TRBV6-5 and TRBJ2-1; D might be TRBD2 (6 bases). Germline V gene sequence: CDR1 MNHEY, CDR2 SVGAGI. The CDR3 length is 13 residues. The ends were cut back, 11 bases at V and 3 bases at J, with 14 bases in the middle. The CDR3 spells CAVGGSLYNEQFF. In nucleotides, the CDR3 is TGTGCCGTCGGGGGAAGCCTCTACAATGAGCAGTTCTTC.

This chain uses TRBV5-1 with TRBJ2-3; maybe TRBD1 (5 bases). V was shortened by 0 bases and J by 2 bases, with 10 bases between the two germline ends. This CDR3 has 15 amino acids. Germline loops: CDR1 SGHRS, CDR2 YFSETQ. The CDR3 loop is CASSLDRPNTDTQYF. The CDR3 DNA is TGCGCCAGCAGCTTGGACAGGCCGAACACAGATACGCAGTATTTT.

A few counts support this clone. V usage is TRBV5-8 and J usage is TRBJ2-2, with 9 positions matching TRBD2. Unmatched junction bases numbered 8, after V lost 5 bases and J lost 3 bases. This CDR3 spans 16 amino acids. From germline, CDR1 is SGHTS and CDR2 YDEGEE. CDR3 in DNA: TGTGCCAGCAGTCCGCGGGAGGGCCTGCACACCGGGGAGCTGTTTTTT. As protein: CASSPREGLHTGELFF.

This chain connects TRBV3-1 (or the pseudogene TRBV3-2) to TRBJ2-1, with 11 bases identical to TRBD1. The V segment lost 5 bases and the J segment 7 bases; nucleotides outside the gene matches: 7. The CDR3 runs to 15 residues. The germline V gene encodes CDR1 LGHDT and CDR2 YNNKEL (reference sequence). This chain's CDR3 is CASSFPGTGGNEQFF. The DNA for the CDR3 is TGTGCCAGCAGCTTTCCCGGGACAGGGGGGAATGAGCAGTTCTTC.

The V call is TRBV7-2, the J call TRBJ2-5, with 11 bases matching TRBD2. The V gene end was trimmed by 1 base and the J gene end by 2 bases; junction bases not matched to a gene: 0. The CDR3 has 15 amino acids. Germline V gene lookup returns CDR1 SGHTA and CDR2 FQGNSA. The CDR3, as DNA: TGTGCCAGCAGCTTAGGACTAGCGGGGCAAGAGACCCAGTACTTC. Translation gives CASSLGLAGQETQYF.

The chain links TRBV25-1 to TRBJ1-4; 8 bases are a match to TRBD1. V lost 3 bases and J lost 7; bases outside the gene matches: 4. The CDR3 extends over 14 amino acids. CDR1 is MGHDK, CDR2 SYGVNS, per germline. CDR3 amino acids: CASSEYGQGEKLFF. The CDR3 DNA reads as TGTGCCAGCAGTGAGTATGGACAGGGTGAAAAACTGTTTTTT.

The chain couples TRBV9 to TRBJ2-1, with 11 positions matching TRBD2. Germline loops: CDR1 SGDLS, CDR2 YYNGEE. There are 19 residues in the CDR3. J was trimmed by 1 base and V by 0 bases; bases with no gene match: 9. In DNA, the CDR3 is TGTGCCAGCAGCGTAGCGGGCCTAGCGGGGGGTACTTCCTACAATGAGCAGTTCTTC. Amino acids: CASSVAGLAGGTSYNEQFF.

The chain combines TRBV18 with TRBJ1-3; no reliable D call. V was pared by 6 bases and J by 4 bases, with 16 bases between. Germline assignment: CDR1 KGHSH and CDR2 LQKENI. CDR3 length: 15 residues. Here the CDR3 reads CASSRRDTQGNTIYF. DNA for the CDR3: TGTGCCAGCTCCCGGCGGGATACACAAGGAAACACCATATATTTT.

The chain carries TRBV20-1 and TRBJ2-3; 9 nucleotides agree with TRBD2. This CDR3 spans 18 amino acids. V gave up 3 bases and J gave up 2 bases; unmatched junction bases: 15. Germline assignment: CDR1 DFQATT and CDR2 SNEGSKA (reference sequence). CDR3 in DNA: TGCAGTGCTAGTATAGTGCGGGGGGGCCGATATTTCACAGATACGCAGTATTTT. It encodes CSASIVRGGRYFTDTQYF.

The rearrangement links TRBV27 to TRBJ1-1, with D maybe TRBD1 (6 bases). This CDR3 is 13 amino acids long. The V end lost 8 bases, the J end lost 8 bases, and 18 bases lay between the germline ends. Germline V gives CDR1 MNHEY, CDR2 SMNVEV (reference sequence). The CDR3 is CASRSRGSAEAFF. The CDR3, as DNA: TGTGCCAGCCGGTCCAGGGGTTCGGCGGAAGCTTTCTTT.

The J gene is TRBJ1-6, the V gene TRBV11-2; D ambiguous. CDR3 length: 17 residues. Between the trimmed V and J ends, which lost 4 bases and 0 bases, there was a span of 13 bases. Per the germline V gene, CDR1 is SGHAT and CDR2 is FQNNGV. In DNA, the CDR3 is TGTGCCAGCAGCTCCCGAGGAGGGAGCTCCTATAATTCACCCCTCCACTTT. Amino acids: CASSSRGGSSYNSPLHF.

The chain joins TRBV4-1 to TRBJ2-7; 11 bases are a match to TRBD2. Trimming at V came to 2 bases and at J to 4 bases, leaving 4 bases not matched to a gene. This CDR3 is 15 amino acids long. Germline V gene data show CDR1 as MGHRA and CDR2 as YSYEKL. CDR3 region: CASSQLAGGLYEQYF. The CDR3 DNA is TGCGCCAGCAGCCAACTAGCGGGAGGTCTATACGAGCAGTACTTC.

The DNA for the CDR3 is TGTGCCAGCAGCTTAGCGGGGACAGGGGCCACCGGGGAGCTGTTTTTT. It translates to CASSLAGTGATGELFF. This rearrangement joins TRBV7-6 to TRBJ2-2; 10 bases are shared with TRBD1. Germline lookup yields CDR1 SGHVS and CDR2 FNYEAQ. V was clipped by 0 bases and J by 4 bases; unmatched bases: 2. CDR3 length: 16 residues.

The table lists this clone with a count of one. The CDR3 DNA reads TGTGCCAGCAGTGTAAGAGAGAACACTGAAGCTTTCTTT. Amino acids: CASSVRENTEAFF. This chain joins TRBV25-1 and TRBJ1-1; no definite D call. CDR3 length: 13 amino acids. Germline V gives CDR1 MGHDK, CDR2 SYGVNS. Trimming removed 4 bases at V and 1 base at J, with 7 bases between.